These T cell receptor beta chains were read from a single sample in a study of cytomegalovirus exposure and HLA in healthy donors. Libraries were prepared by immunoSEQ multiplex PCR; TCRdb keeps only in-frame clonotypes and omits some of them. The sample yields around 60,000 clones, 85% to 95% seen once. Sequencing used PBMCs. These receptors were taken from a young woman in good health and CMV-seropositive. Both conserved end residues are part of each CDR3. D genes are given only for firm matches. Clone size appears in some rows only: once, few, many, or a class for an expanded clone.

CDR3 length	D gene	J gene	V gene	clone size	CDR3 protein	CDR3 DNA
15	NA	TRBJ1-4	TRBV2	once	CASMSQGATNEKLFF	TGTGCCAGCATGAGCCAGGGTGCGACTAATGAAAAACTGTTTTTT
16	TRBD2	TRBJ2-5	TRBV4-1	NA	CASSPRLSGSRETQYF	TGCGCCAGCAGCCCCAGACTAAGCGGGAGTCGGGAGACCCAGTACTTC
16	TRBD2	TRBJ2-1	TRBV10-3	NA	CAISEHLREAYNEQFF	TGTGCCATCAGTGAGCACTTGCGGGAGGCTTACAATGAGCAGTTCTTC
14	NA	TRBJ2-7	TRBV7-6	NA	CASSPTNQGVEQYF	TGTGCCAGCAGCCCTACTAACCAAGGCGTCGAGCAGTACTTC
13	NA	TRBJ1-2	TRBV19	NA	CASGGPGGYGYTF	TGTGCCTCGGGGGGCCCCGGGGGCTATGGCTACACCTTC
13	NA	TRBJ1-5	TRBV27	NA	CASSFRGNQPQHF	TGTGCCAGCAGTTTCCGAGGGAACCAGCCCCAGCATTTT
18	NA	TRBJ2-2	TRBV13	few	CASSFPRERGRNTGELFF	TGTGCCAGCAGCTTCCCGAGAGAGAGGGGGAGGAACACCGGGGAGCTGTTTTTT
13	NA	TRBJ2-3	TRBV29-1	NA	CSGVWGGTDTQYF	TGCAGCGGGGTTTGGGGGGGCACAGATACGCAGTATTTT
18	NA	TRBJ1-5	TRBV6-4	NA	CASSDLRGRSDSNQPQHF	TGTGCCAGCAGTGACCTCAGGGGAAGGTCCGATAGCAATCAGCCCCAGCATTTT
15	NA	TRBJ2-7	TRBV6-1	NA	CASTLLLRGGYEQYF	TGTGCCAGCACATTATTGTTAAGGGGCGGATACGAGCAGTACTTC
15	NA	TRBJ1-6	TRBV19	NA	CASSQQRQVRSPLHF	TGTGCCAGTAGCCAGCAACGACAGGTACGATCACCCCTCCACTTT
14	NA	TRBJ2-6	TRBV6-6	NA	CASSRDTGANVLTF	TGTGCCAGCAGTCGGGACACTGGGGCCAACGTCCTGACTTTC
12	NA	TRBJ1-5	TRBV2	NA	CASSLSNQPQHF	TGTGCCAGCAGTCTTAGCAATCAGCCCCAGCATTTT
14	NA	TRBJ1-6	TRBV28	NA	CASTEQLYNSPLHF	TGTGCCAGCACCGAACAGTTGTATAATTCACCCCTCCACTTT
12	TRBD1	TRBJ1-2	TRBV5-1	NA	CASSRQGEGYTF	TGCGCCAGCAGCCGACAGGGGGAAGGCTACACCTTC
14	TRBD2	TRBJ2-7	TRBV30	NA	CAWNSGGPSYEQYF	TGTGCCTGGAATTCGGGAGGGCCCTCCTACGAGCAGTACTTC